The next 9 T cell receptor beta chains were all read from a single sample in a study of blood T cell repertoires in COVID-19. Assay: immunoSEQ multiplex PCR; the TCRdb copy retains only in-frame clones and omits some. The sample shows around 360,000 clones, roughly 90% of them seen only once. Sequencing was done on a sample of PBMCs or T cells enriched from blood (not recorded which). These receptors came from a woman aged 25 to 39 who had recovered from COVID-19.

The gene calls are TRBV7-9 and TRBJ1-6; the D gene is possibly TRBD1 (5 bases). Germline V gene lookup returns CDR1 SEHNR and CDR2 FQNEAQ (reference sequence). The CDR3 is 15 residues long. V lost 2 bases and J 7 bases, leaving 12 bases between the germline ends. The CDR3 is CASSLMGQGNSPLHF. For the CDR3, the DNA is TGTGCCAGCAGCTTAATGGGCCAGGGCAATTCACCCCTCCACTTT. The full variable domain, rest sourced from reference TRBV7-9 and TRBJ1-6, is DTGVSQNPRHKITKRGQNVTFRCDPISEHNRLYWYRQTLGQGPEFLTYFQNEAQLEKSRLLSDRFSAERPKGSFSTLEIQRTEQGDSAMYLCASSLMGQGNSPLHFGNGTRLTVT.

This chain uses TRBV6-5 with TRBJ2-7, with no clear D. Trimming shortened V by 6 bases and J by 0 bases, and 12 bases separated the two germline ends. This CDR3 is built from 14 residues. The V gene's germline CDR1 is MNHEY and CDR2 SVGAGI. The CDR3 protein is CASRIETGSYEQYF. For the CDR3, the DNA is TGTGCCAGCAGAATCGAGACTGGCTCCTACGAGCAGTACTTC.

The V gene is TRBV7-2, the J gene TRBJ2-7, with 7 bases that match TRBD2. The germline V gene has CDR1 SGHTA and CDR2 FQGNSA. Trimming at V came to 1 base and at J to 0 bases, leaving 3 bases not matched to a gene. The CDR3 is made up of 15 amino acids. The CDR3: CASSLGAGISYEQYF. The DNA for the CDR3 is TGTGCCAGCAGCTTAGGAGCGGGAATCTCCTACGAGCAGTACTTC. The full variable domain, in which reference TRBV7-2 and TRBJ2-7 provide the parts outside the CDR3, is GAGVSQSPSNKVTEKGKDVELRCDPISGHTALYWYRQSLGQGLEFLIYFQGNSAPDKSGLPSDRFSAERTGGSVSTLTIQRTQQEDSAVYLCASSLGAGISYEQYFGPGTRLTVT.

This clone was seen only once. This chain's CDR3 is CASSYAQGLAAEQFF. In DNA form, the CDR3 reads TGTGCCAGCAGTTACGCTCAGGGACTAGCGGCCGAGCAGTTCTTC. This chain links TRBV6-5 with TRBJ2-1, with 11 bases matching TRBD2. Per germline, CDR1 MNHEY and CDR2 SVGAGI. The J segment lost 10 bases and the V segment lost 2 bases, leaving 7 bases of the junction unmatched. The CDR3 has 15 amino acids.

This clone was found a few times. This chain uses TRBV30 with TRBJ1-6; D ambiguous. V was cut by 0 bases and J by 7 bases, with 10 bases left in between. Germline assignment: CDR1 GTSNPN and CDR2 SVGIG (reference sequence). The CDR3 runs 14 residues. DNA for the CDR3: TGTGCCTGGAGTGTCGAGGTACGCAATTCACCCCTCCACTTT. Its protein is CAWSVEVRNSPLHF.

In this sample, this clone turned up a few times. The genes are TRBV13 and TRBJ2-1, with 10 bases aligning to TRBD2. The germline V gene has CDR1 PRHDT and CDR2 FYEKMQ (reference sequence). The J segment lost 7 bases and the V segment lost 5 bases, leaving 11 bases of the junction unmatched. CDR3 size: 16 residues. The CDR3 loop reads CASSPKRGGLGNEQFF. The CDR3 DNA is TGTGCCAGCAGCCCAAAGCGGGGGGGTTTGGGAAATGAGCAGTTCTTC. The variable domain in full, completed from reference TRBV13 and TRBJ2-1, reads AAGVIQSPRHLIKEKRETATLKCYPIPRHDTVYWYQQGPGQDPQFLISFYEKMQSDKGSIPDRFSAQQFSDYHSELNMSSLELGDSALYFCASSPKRGGLGNEQFFGPGTRLTVL.

The rearrangement joins TRBV2 to TRBJ1-1; D remains ambiguous. The CDR3 runs 17 residues. Trimming stripped 5 bases from V and 0 bases from J, with 19 bases between. Germline loops: CDR1 SNHLY, CDR2 FYNNEI. CDR3 region: CASSSGAAGTLNTEAFF. The CDR3 DNA sequence: TGTGCCAGCAGTTCAGGAGCGGCGGGAACACTGAACACTGAAGCTTTCTTT.

Details on this clone: Other DNA sequences from this sample encode an identical CDR3 as well. V is TRBV30 and J is TRBJ1-1; D not resolved. Trimming removed 2 bases at V and 3 bases at J, with 13 bases between. There are 14 residues in the CDR3. Germline V gives CDR1 GTSNPN, CDR2 SVGIG (reference sequence). The CDR3 is CAWSPPGLYTEAFF. CDR3 nucleotide sequence: TGTGCCTGGAGTCCACCCGGGTTATACACTGAAGCTTTCTTT.

The chain is built from TRBV2 and TRBJ1-2; D unclear. Per the germline V gene, CDR1 is SNHLY and CDR2 is FYNNEI. The CDR3 sequence is 11 residues long. The V gene lost 7 bases and the J gene lost 1 base, with 4 bases spanning the gap. This CDR3 reads CASTVNYGYTF. CDR3 bases: TGTGCCAGCACAGTTAACTATGGCTACACCTTC.